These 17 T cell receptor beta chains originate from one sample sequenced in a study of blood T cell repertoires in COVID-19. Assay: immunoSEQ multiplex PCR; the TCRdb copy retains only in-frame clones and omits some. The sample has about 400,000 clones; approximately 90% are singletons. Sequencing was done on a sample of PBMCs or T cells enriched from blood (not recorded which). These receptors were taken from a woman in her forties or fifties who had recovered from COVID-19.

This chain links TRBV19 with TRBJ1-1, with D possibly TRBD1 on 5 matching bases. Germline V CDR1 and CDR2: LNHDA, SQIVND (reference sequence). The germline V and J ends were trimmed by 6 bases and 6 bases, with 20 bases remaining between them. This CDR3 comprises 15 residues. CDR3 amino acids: CASSLTPGGSPEAFF. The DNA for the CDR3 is TGTGCCAGTAGCCTGACACCCGGGGGTAGCCCTGAAGCTTTCTTT.

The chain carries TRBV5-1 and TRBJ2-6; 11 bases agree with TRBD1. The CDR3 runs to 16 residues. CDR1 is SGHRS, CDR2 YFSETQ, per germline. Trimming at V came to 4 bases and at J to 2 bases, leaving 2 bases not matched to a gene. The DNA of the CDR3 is TGCGCCAGCAGCAAGGACAGGGGGCCTGGGGCCAACGTCCTGACTTTC. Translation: CASSKDRGPGANVLTF.

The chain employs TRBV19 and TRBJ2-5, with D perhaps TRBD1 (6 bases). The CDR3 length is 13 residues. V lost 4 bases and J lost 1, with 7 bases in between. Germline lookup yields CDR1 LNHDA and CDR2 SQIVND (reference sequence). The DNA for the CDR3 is TGTGCCAGTAGTAGGACAGCCCAAGAGACCCAGTACTTC. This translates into CASSRTAQETQYF.

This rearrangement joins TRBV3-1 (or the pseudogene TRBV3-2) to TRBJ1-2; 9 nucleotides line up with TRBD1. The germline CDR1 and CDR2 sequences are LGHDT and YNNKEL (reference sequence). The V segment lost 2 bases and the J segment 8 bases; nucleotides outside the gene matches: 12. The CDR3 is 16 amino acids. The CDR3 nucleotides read TGTGCCAGCAGCCAATACAGTACAGGGGGCCCTGGGGGCTACACCTTC. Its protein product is CASSQYSTGGPGGYTF.

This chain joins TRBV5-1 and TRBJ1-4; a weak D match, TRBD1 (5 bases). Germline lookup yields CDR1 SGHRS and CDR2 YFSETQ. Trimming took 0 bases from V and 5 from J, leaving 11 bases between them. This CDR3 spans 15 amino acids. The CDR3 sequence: CASSLETARNEKLFF. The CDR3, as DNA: TGCGCCAGCAGCTTGGAGACAGCCAGGAATGAAAAACTGTTTTTT. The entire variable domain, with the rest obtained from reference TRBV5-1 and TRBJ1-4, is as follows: KAGVTQTPRYLIKTRGQQVTLSCSPISGHRSVSWYQQTPGQGLQFLFEYFSETQRNKGNFPGRFSGRQFSNSRSEMNVSTLELGDSALYLCASSLETARNEKLFFGSGTQLSVL.

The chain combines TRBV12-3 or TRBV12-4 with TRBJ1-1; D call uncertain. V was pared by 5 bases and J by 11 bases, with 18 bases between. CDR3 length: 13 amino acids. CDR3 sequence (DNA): TGTGCCAGCAGTCTCCCACCCCGGAACGGGGCTTTCTTT. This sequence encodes CASSLPPRNGAFF.

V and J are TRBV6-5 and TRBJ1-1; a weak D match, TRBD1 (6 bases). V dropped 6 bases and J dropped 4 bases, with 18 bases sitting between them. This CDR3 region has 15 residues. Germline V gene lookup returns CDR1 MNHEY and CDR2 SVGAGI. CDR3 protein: CASSAGGGRSTEAFF. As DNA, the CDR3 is TGTGCCAGCAGCGCGGGGGGGGGCAGGAGCACTGAAGCTTTCTTT.

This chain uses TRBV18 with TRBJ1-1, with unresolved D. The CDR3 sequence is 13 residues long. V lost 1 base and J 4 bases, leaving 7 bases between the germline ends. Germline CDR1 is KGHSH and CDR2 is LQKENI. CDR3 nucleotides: TGTGCCAGCTCACCACTGAGTGGCACTGAAGCTTTCTTT. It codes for CASSPLSGTEAFF.

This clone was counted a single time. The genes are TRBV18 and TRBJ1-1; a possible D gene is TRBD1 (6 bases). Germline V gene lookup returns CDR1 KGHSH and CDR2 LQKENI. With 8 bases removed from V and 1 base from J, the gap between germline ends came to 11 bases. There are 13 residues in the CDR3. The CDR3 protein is CASREGENTEAFF. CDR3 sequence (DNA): TGTGCCAGCCGCGAGGGGGAGAACACTGAAGCTTTCTTT. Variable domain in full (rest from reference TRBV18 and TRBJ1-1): NAGVMQNPRHLVRRRGQEARLRCSPMKGHSHVYWYRQLPEEGLKFMVYLQKENIIDESGMPKERFSAEFPKEGPSILRIQQVVRGDSAAYFCASREGENTEAFFGQGTRLTVV.

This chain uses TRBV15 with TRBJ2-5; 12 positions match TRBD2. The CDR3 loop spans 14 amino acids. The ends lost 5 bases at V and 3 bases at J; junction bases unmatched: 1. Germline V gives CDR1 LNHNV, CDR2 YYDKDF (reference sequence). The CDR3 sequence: CATSPSGGEETQYF. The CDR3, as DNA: TGTGCCACCAGCCCTAGCGGGGGGGAAGAGACCCAGTACTTC.

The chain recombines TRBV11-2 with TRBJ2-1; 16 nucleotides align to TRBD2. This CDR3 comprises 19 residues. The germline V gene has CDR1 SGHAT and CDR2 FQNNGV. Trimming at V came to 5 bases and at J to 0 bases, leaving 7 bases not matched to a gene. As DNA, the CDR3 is TGTGCCAGCAGCCCGGGACTAGCGGGGGGGGCCGGCTCCTACAATGAGCAGTTCTTC. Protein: CASSPGLAGGAGSYNEQFF.

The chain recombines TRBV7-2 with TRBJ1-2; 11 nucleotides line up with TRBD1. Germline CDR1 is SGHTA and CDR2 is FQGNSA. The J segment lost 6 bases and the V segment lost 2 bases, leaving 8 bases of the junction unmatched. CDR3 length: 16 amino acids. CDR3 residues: CASSLLRWDRGDGYTF. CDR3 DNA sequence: TGTGCCAGCAGCTTACTTAGGTGGGACAGGGGGGATGGCTACACCTTC.

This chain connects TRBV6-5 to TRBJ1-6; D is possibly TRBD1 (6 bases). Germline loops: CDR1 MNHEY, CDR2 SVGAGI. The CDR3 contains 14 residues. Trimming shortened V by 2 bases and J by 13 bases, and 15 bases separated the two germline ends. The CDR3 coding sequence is TGTGCCAGCAGTTACGCAGGGGTGCAGGATCCCCTCCACTTT. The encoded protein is CASSYAGVQDPLHF.

The CDR3 DNA follows: TGCGCCAGCAGCTTATATACCGGACTAGCGGGAAAAGAGACCCAGTACTTC. This translates into CASSLYTGLAGKETQYF. The V and J genes are TRBV5-1 and TRBJ2-5; 12 bases are a match to TRBD2. The CDR3 consists of 17 residues. V dropped 2 bases and J dropped 3; count of bases not matched to a gene: 8. Germline loops: CDR1 SGHRS, CDR2 YFSETQ.

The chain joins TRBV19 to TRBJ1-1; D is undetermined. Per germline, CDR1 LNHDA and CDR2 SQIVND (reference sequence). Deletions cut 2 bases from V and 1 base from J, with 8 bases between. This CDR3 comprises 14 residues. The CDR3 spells CASSIYTSNTEAFF. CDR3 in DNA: TGTGCCAGTAGTATATACACCTCGAACACTGAAGCTTTCTTT.

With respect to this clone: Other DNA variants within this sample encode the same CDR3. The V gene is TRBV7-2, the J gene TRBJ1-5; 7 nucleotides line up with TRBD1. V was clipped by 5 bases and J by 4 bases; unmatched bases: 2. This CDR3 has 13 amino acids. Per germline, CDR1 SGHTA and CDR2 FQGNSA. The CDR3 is CASSPDRNQPQHF. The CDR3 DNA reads TGTGCCAGCAGCCCGGACAGGAATCAGCCCCAGCATTTT.

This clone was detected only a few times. The chain's CDR3 is CASSAPGQGSYEQYF. CDR3 nucleotides: TGCGCCAGCAGCGCCCCGGGACAGGGCTCCTACGAGCAGTACTTC. The chain uses TRBV5-1 and TRBJ2-7; 9 bases line up with TRBD1. The V segment lost 4 bases and the J segment 0 bases; nucleotides outside the gene matches: 5. The CDR3 has 15 amino acids. CDR1 is SGHRS, CDR2 YFSETQ, per germline.